Listed below are T cell receptor beta chains from one sample, sequenced in a study of cytomegalovirus exposure and HLA in healthy donors. TCRdb keeps only in-frame clones here, not all; method: immunoSEQ multiplex PCR. The data contain 80,000 or so clones, about two thirds of them singletons. The sequenced sample consisted of PBMCs. The receptor set was obtained from a man younger than 40 in good health and CMV-seropositive. The CDR3 runs from the conserved cysteine through the conserved F or W. Fields, in order: CDR3 DNA, CDR3 protein, J gene, D gene, clone size, V gene. D genes are given only for firm matches. Expanded clones are given a class, and other clones once, few, many or no size at all.

CDR3nt: TGTGCCAGCGTCCCCCTCTGGGTGAGGGGGTCCTACGAGCAGTACTTC
CDR3aa: CASVPLWVRGSYEQYF
j_gene: TRBJ2-7
d_gene: .
abundance: few
v_gene: TRBV11-2

CDR3nt: TGCGCCAGCAGCTCTGGACTAGCGGGGGGGGCCCAAGAGACCCAGTACTTC
CDR3aa: CASSSGLAGGAQETQYF
j_gene: TRBJ2-5
d_gene: TRBD2
abundance: .
v_gene: TRBV5-1

CDR3nt: TGTGCCAGCAGTTATAGCGGGGGGGCCAATGAGCAGTTCTTC
CDR3aa: CASSYSGGANEQFF
j_gene: TRBJ2-1
d_gene: TRBD2
abundance: .
v_gene: TRBV2

CDR3nt: TGTGCCAGCAGTTTCGGGGGAAACAACGAGCAGTACTTC
CDR3aa: CASSFGGNNEQYF
j_gene: TRBJ2-7
d_gene: .
abundance: once
v_gene: TRBV27

CDR3nt: TGTGCCAGCAGTGGTAGTCAAAAGGGGGGCTACACCTTC
CDR3aa: CASSGSQKGGYTF
j_gene: TRBJ1-2
d_gene: .
abundance: .
v_gene: TRBV2

CDR3nt: TGTGCCAGCAGCCTGGGACAGGACAATGAAAAACTGTTTTTT
CDR3aa: CASSLGQDNEKLFF
j_gene: TRBJ1-4
d_gene: TRBD1
abundance: .
v_gene: TRBV13

CDR3nt: TGTGCCAGCAGTGGCCAAAGGACAGGGGGCAATGAGCAGTTCTTC
CDR3aa: CASSGQRTGGNEQFF
j_gene: TRBJ2-1
d_gene: TRBD1
abundance: .
v_gene: TRBV6-1

CDR3nt: TGTGCCAGTGGCAGGGGGTCTGCGGGAAACACCATATATTTT
CDR3aa: CASGRGSAGNTIYF
j_gene: TRBJ1-3
d_gene: TRBD1
abundance: few
v_gene: TRBV19

CDR3nt: TGTGCCACCAGCAGTCTTCTAGCGGGAGGGCGAGAGACCCAGTACTTC
CDR3aa: CATSSLLAGGRETQYF
j_gene: TRBJ2-5
d_gene: TRBD2
abundance: .
v_gene: TRBV15

CDR3nt: TGTGCCAGCAGCTTGGCAGCGGGGGGGCATACGCAGTATTTT
CDR3aa: CASSLAAGGHTQYF
j_gene: TRBJ2-3
d_gene: TRBD2
abundance: .
v_gene: TRBV5-6

CDR3nt: TGTGCCATCAGTGATGGTGGGCAGGGGGCCTACGAGCAGTACTTC
CDR3aa: CAISDGGQGAYEQYF
j_gene: TRBJ2-7
d_gene: TRBD1
abundance: .
v_gene: TRBV10-3

CDR3nt: TGTGCCAGTAAGACAGGGTATAATTCACCCCTCCACTTT
CDR3aa: CASKTGYNSPLHF
j_gene: TRBJ1-6
d_gene: TRBD1
abundance: few
v_gene: TRBV6-6

CDR3nt: TGCGCCAGCAGCTTGGCCGTAGCGGAGGGCACAGATACGCAGTATTTT
CDR3aa: CASSLAVAEGTDTQYF
j_gene: TRBJ2-3
d_gene: .
abundance: once
v_gene: TRBV5-1

CDR3nt: TGCGCCAGCAAAAGACTAGCGGGGGGTCTGAATGAGCAGTTCTTC
CDR3aa: CASKRLAGGLNEQFF
j_gene: TRBJ2-1
d_gene: TRBD2
abundance: .
v_gene: TRBV5-1

CDR3nt: TGTGCCAGCAGCCCCCCAGGCACGACAAGCACAGATACGCAGTATTTT
CDR3aa: CASSPPGTTSTDTQYF
j_gene: TRBJ2-3
d_gene: .
abundance: .
v_gene: TRBV12-1

CDR3nt: TGTGCCAGCAGCTTATCTTGGGGAGATGAAGCTTTCTTT
CDR3aa: CASSLSWGDEAFF
j_gene: TRBJ1-1
d_gene: .
abundance: .
v_gene: TRBV7-9

CDR3nt: TGTGCCAGCAGCTCCACGGTGGTTTCCGTTCCTAGCAATCAGCCCCAGCATTTT
CDR3aa: CASSSTVVSVPSNQPQHF
j_gene: TRBJ1-5
d_gene: .
abundance: .
v_gene: TRBV4-2

CDR3nt: TGTGCCAGCAGCTTCCAACCAGGCACTAATGAAAAACTGTTTTTT
CDR3aa: CASSFQPGTNEKLFF
j_gene: TRBJ1-4
d_gene: .
abundance: .
v_gene: TRBV5-6

CDR3nt: TGTGCCAGCAGTTTGATCGGCTACGAGCAGTACTTC
CDR3aa: CASSLIGYEQYF
j_gene: TRBJ2-7
d_gene: .
abundance: .
v_gene: TRBV28

CDR3nt: TGTGCCAGTAGTAAGGGGAAGACAGGAGGCACTGAAGCTTTCTTT
CDR3aa: CASSKGKTGGTEAFF
j_gene: TRBJ1-1
d_gene: .
abundance: .
v_gene: TRBV19

CDR3nt: TGTGCCAGCAGGTCCACACCCTACGAGCAGTACTTC
CDR3aa: CASRSTPYEQYF
j_gene: TRBJ2-7
d_gene: .
abundance: .
v_gene: TRBV7-2

CDR3nt: TGTGCCAACAGCCCCCAGGGCTCTGGGGCCAACGTCCTGACTTTC
CDR3aa: CANSPQGSGANVLTF
j_gene: TRBJ2-6
d_gene: .
abundance: .
v_gene: TRBV11-1

CDR3nt: TGTGCCAGCAGCCTAGGGGGCCTAAACGTCTATGGCTACACCTTC
CDR3aa: CASSLGGLNVYGYTF
j_gene: TRBJ1-2
d_gene: TRBD1
abundance: .
v_gene: TRBV7-8

CDR3nt: TGTGCCAGCTCACCGACTGGTTACGAGCAGTACTTC
CDR3aa: CASSPTGYEQYF
j_gene: TRBJ2-7
d_gene: .
abundance: few
v_gene: TRBV18

CDR3nt: TGTGCCAGCAGCTTAGATGGGGCGGGGACCCCCTACAATGAGCAGTTCTTC
CDR3aa: CASSLDGAGTPYNEQFF
j_gene: TRBJ2-1
d_gene: .
abundance: .
v_gene: TRBV11-3

CDR3nt: TGTGCCACCAGCAGAGATGTGGGGCCCTACGAGCAGTACTTC
CDR3aa: CATSRDVGPYEQYF
j_gene: TRBJ2-7
d_gene: .
abundance: once
v_gene: TRBV15

CDR3nt: TGCGCCAGCAGCCAAGATCCCGGGACAGGTTTTCGCAATGAGCAGTTCTTC
CDR3aa: CASSQDPGTGFRNEQFF
j_gene: TRBJ2-1
d_gene: TRBD1
abundance: .
v_gene: TRBV4-3

CDR3nt: TGTGCCAGCAGCCGAGGCCTCGAGCAGTACTTC
CDR3aa: CASSRGLEQYF
j_gene: TRBJ2-7
d_gene: .
abundance: .
v_gene: TRBV4-2

CDR3nt: TGTGCCATCAGCGTTCCTAGCGGGAGGGCCCTCGAGCAGTACTTC
CDR3aa: CAISVPSGRALEQYF
j_gene: TRBJ2-7
d_gene: TRBD2
abundance: once
v_gene: TRBV10-3

CDR3nt: TGCGCCAGCAGCGCGGGGACCTCGACAGCCACAGATACGCAGTATTTT
CDR3aa: CASSAGTSTATDTQYF
j_gene: TRBJ2-3
d_gene: .
abundance: .
v_gene: TRBV5-1

CDR3nt: TGTGCCAGCAGTCCCATTGGGGGAGGGAACACAGATACGCAGTATTTT
CDR3aa: CASSPIGGGNTDTQYF
j_gene: TRBJ2-3
d_gene: TRBD2
abundance: .
v_gene: TRBV28

CDR3nt: TGTGCCAGCAGTGGGACAGCCAAAGAGACCCAGTACTTC
CDR3aa: CASSGTAKETQYF
j_gene: TRBJ2-5
d_gene: .
abundance: .
v_gene: TRBV6-1

CDR3nt: TGTGCCAGCAGCTTAACGGGGGGACCAGATACGCAGTATTTT
CDR3aa: CASSLTGGPDTQYF
j_gene: TRBJ2-3
d_gene: TRBD2
abundance: once
v_gene: TRBV13